The present T cell receptor beta chain was sequenced within a study of vaccination and CD4 T cells after COVID-19. Study-wide results and limits: Convalescent patients studied were relatively few, and early post-infection timepoints were absent.

Oncomine TCR Beta short-read sequencing was applied to DNA from cultured CD4+ T cells. MiXCR, applied by TCRdb to the PCR reads, yields one record per CDR3 protein. The sample includes approximately 20,000 distinct CDR3 sequences, 35% to 55% of them seen just once. This clonotype occurred a few times. Its matching antigen is unknown. The germline CDR1 and CDR2 sequences are MNHEY and SMNVEV (reference sequence). The CDR3 totals 16 residues. V was clipped by 4 bases and J by 10 bases, with 20 bases between them. Treatment denoted: roughly nine-day PBMC culture with coronavirus spike peptide pools or control peptides (ViraFEST assay).

J is TRBJ1-6 and V is TRBV27; tentatively, D is TRBD1 (5 bases). This sequence was found in a human donor who had recovered from COVID-19. Material: CD4+ T cells from blood, cultured in vitro, obtained after SARS-CoV-2 vaccination. The CDR3 reads CASSSLSRGRDSPLHF. CDR3 in DNA: TGTGCCAGCAGTTCGCTCTCCCGGGGACGGGACTCACCCCTCCACTTT.